Listed here are 22 T cell receptor beta chains from one sample, sequenced in a study of blood T cell repertoires in COVID-19. Method: immunoSEQ multiplex PCR; TCRdb's copy keeps in-frame clones and lacks some. The table records about 220,000 clones, approximately 83% of them present only once. Sequences were obtained from PBMCs or T cells enriched from blood (not recorded which). These receptors were obtained from a woman aged 40-49 years who had been exposed to COVID-19.

Concerning this clone: One end of the junction fails to match germline, which may point to a read error. This rearrangement joins TRBV11-2 to TRBJ1-4; maybe TRBD1 (6 bases). Looked up from germline, CDR1 is SGHAT and CDR2 is FQNNGV. The CDR3 extends over 15 amino acids. CDR3 nucleotides: TGTGCCAGTAGCTTAGACGCGGGGGCGGGTGAAAAACTGTTTTTT. As protein: CASSLDAGAGEKLFF.

A few counts support this clone. The chain is built from TRBV7-2 and TRBJ1-2; TRBD1 aligns across 10 bases. Germline assignment: CDR1 SGHTA and CDR2 FQGNSA. The CDR3 is 14 amino acids. With 5 bases clipped from V and 8 bases from J, the junction kept 8 bases outside the gene matches. The CDR3 DNA is TGTGCCAGCAGCACCCTCGACAGGGGGCGCGGCTACACCTTC. Translated: CASSTLDRGRGYTF.

The rearrangement joins TRBV6-6 to TRBJ1-6; a weak D match, TRBD1 (6 bases). The length of the CDR3 is 13 residues. V lost 6 bases and J lost 9, with 12 bases in between. Germline V lookup: CDR1 MNHNY, CDR2 SVGAGI (reference sequence). Written as DNA, the CDR3 is TGTGCCAGCAGCAGGGGACTACCTTCACCCCTCCACTTT. Translation gives CASSRGLPSPLHF.

This chain's CDR3 is CASSLLSRAEQFF. CDR3 sequence (DNA): TGTGCCAGCAGCTTATTGTCCCGCGCTGAGCAGTTCTTC. V and J are TRBV7-9 and TRBJ2-1, with D unclear. CDR3 length equals 13 residues. V lost 2 bases to trimming and J lost 9 bases, with 11 bases between them. CDR1 is SEHNR and CDR2 is FQNEAQ in the germline V gene (reference sequence). Drawing the rest from reference TRBV7-9 and TRBJ2-1, the complete variable domain is DTGVSQNPRHKITKRGQNVTFRCDPISEHNRLYWYRQTLGQGPEFLTYFQNEAQLEKSRLLSDRFSAERPKGSFSTLEIQRTEQGDSAMYLCASSLLSRAEQFFGPGTRLTVL.

This clone was counted once. The chain is built from TRBV28 and TRBJ2-1; no clear D gene. Germline V CDR1 and CDR2: MDHEN, SYDVKM. This CDR3 region has 13 residues. CDR3 region: CGTSNHLSGEQFF. The CDR3 bases are TGTGGCACCAGCAATCATCTCTCCGGTGAGCAGTTCTTC.

The chain recombines TRBV19 with TRBJ1-1; unclear D gene. The V end lost 6 bases, the J end lost 5 bases, and 16 bases lay between the germline ends. Per the germline V gene, CDR1 is LNHDA and CDR2 is SQIVND (reference sequence). The CDR3 sequence is 14 residues long. CDR3 sequence reads: CASSLGRGGTEAFF. Written as DNA, the CDR3 is TGTGCCAGTAGCCTAGGGCGGGGAGGGACTGAAGCTTTCTTT.

The chain carries TRBV6-5 and TRBJ1-1, with a tentative D call TRBD1 (5 bases). Germline V gene data show CDR1 as MNHEY and CDR2 as SVGAGI. V lost 4 bases and J lost 4, with 13 bases in between. The CDR3 is 14 residues long. Here the CDR3 DNA reads TGTGCCAGCAGTTTGGGGGGTCGGAGCACTGAAGCTTTCTTT. Its protein is CASSLGGRSTEAFF.

The gene calls are TRBV19 and TRBJ1-5; D call uncertain. Looked up from germline, CDR1 is LNHDA and CDR2 is SQIVND (reference sequence). V dropped 5 bases and J dropped 7 bases, with 6 bases sitting between them. The CDR3 extends over 11 amino acids. CDR3 region: CASSSGQPQHF. In nucleotides, the CDR3 is TGTGCCAGTAGTTCCGGGCAGCCCCAGCATTTT.

The chain combines TRBV5-1 with TRBJ1-4, with D unclear. The CDR3 spans 11 residues. Trimming removed 0 bases from V and 13 bases from J, with 7 bases in between. The V gene's germline CDR1 is SGHRS and CDR2 YFSETQ. As DNA, the CDR3 is TGCGCCAGCAGCTTGGGAGAGAGACTGTTTTTT. It encodes CASSLGERLFF.

J is TRBJ1-1 and V is TRBV7-2; unclear D gene. There are 14 residues in the CDR3. V was pared by 3 bases and J by 4 bases, with 12 bases between. CDR1 is SGHTA, CDR2 FQGNSA, per germline. The CDR3 bases are TGTGCCAGCAGCTTGAGCTTTACGAGCACTGAAGCTTTCTTT. Translation gives CASSLSFTSTEAFF.

The gene calls are TRBV6-5 and TRBJ1-5, with a tentative D call TRBD1 (6 bases). With 6 bases removed from V and 2 bases from J, the gap between germline ends came to 11 bases. The germline V gene has CDR1 MNHEY and CDR2 SVGAGI. CDR3 length: 14 amino acids. The CDR3 sequence is CASRQGGRNQPQHF. DNA for the CDR3: TGTGCCAGCAGACAGGGCGGGCGCAATCAGCCCCAGCATTTT.

This chain connects TRBV5-1 to TRBJ2-1; D uncertain. The CDR3 sequence is 15 residues long. Germline V gene data show CDR1 as SGHRS and CDR2 as YFSETQ. V was cut by 0 bases and J by 2 bases, with 9 bases left in between. The CDR3 loop reads CASSLATNPYNEQFF. The CDR3 coding sequence is TGCGCCAGCAGCTTGGCTACCAATCCCTACAATGAGCAGTTCTTC.

This clone was recorded only once. The chain uses TRBV19 and TRBJ1-6; 9 bases align to TRBD1. The CDR3 runs to 14 residues. Unmatched junction bases numbered 6, after V lost 5 bases and J lost 10 bases. CDR1 and CDR2 from the germline V gene are LNHDA and SQIVND (reference sequence). The CDR3 reads CASSVDRGESPLHF. In nucleotides, the CDR3 is TGTGCCAGTAGTGTGGACAGGGGTGAATCACCCCTCCACTTT.

This clone has just one count. V is TRBV6-5 and J is TRBJ1-4, with no clear D. Per the germline V gene, CDR1 is MNHEY and CDR2 is SVGAGI. The CDR3 has 14 residues. Trimming stripped 8 bases from V and 3 bases from J, with 13 bases between. In DNA, the CDR3 is TGTGCCAGCGGGGAGGTTATATCTAATGAAAAACTGTTTTTT. It encodes CASGEVISNEKLFF.

Only a few counts were recorded for this clone. This sequence joins TRBV9 and TRBJ1-6, with a weak D call TRBD1 (5 bases). The germline V gene encodes CDR1 SGDLS and CDR2 YYNGEE. The germline V and J ends were trimmed by 4 bases and 1 base, with 9 bases remaining between them. The CDR3 sequence is 15 residues long. CDR3 coding DNA: TGTGCCAGCAGCCCGGGGGGTTCCTATAATTCACCCCTCCACTTT. Translation: CASSPGGSYNSPLHF.

This chain connects TRBV27 to TRBJ1-2; 8 nucleotides agree with TRBD1. The CDR3 has 16 amino acids. J gave up 2 bases and V 3 bases, and 8 bases lay outside the gene matches. Germline CDR1 MNHEY, CDR2 SMNVEV (reference sequence). Here the CDR3 reads CASSFWTGKGNYGYTF. The CDR3 nucleotides read TGTGCCAGCAGTTTTTGGACAGGGAAGGGGAACTATGGCTACACCTTC.

The V and J genes are TRBV9 and TRBJ2-2; unclear D gene. The length of the CDR3 is 12 residues. Trimming cost V 7 bases and J 4 bases, with 8 bases left between them. Germline values: CDR1 SGDLS, CDR2 YYNGEE. The CDR3 DNA follows: TGTGCCAGCGGGTCGGGCACCGGGGAGCTGTTTTTT. This sequence encodes CASGSGTGELFF.

The chain recombines TRBV5-1 with TRBJ1-1, with TRBD1 matching 9 bases. With V trimmed by 4 bases and J by 4 bases, 17 bases remained unmatched. Germline-derived CDR1 and CDR2 are SGHRS and YFSETQ. The CDR3 has 18 residues. The CDR3 protein is CASSPEQGAPGFSTEAFF. CDR3 bases: TGCGCCAGCAGCCCAGAACAGGGGGCGCCCGGTTTTTCCACTGAAGCTTTCTTT. The variable domain in full, with the rest retrieved from reference TRBV5-1 and TRBJ1-1, is KAGVTQTPRYLIKTRGQQVTLSCSPISGHRSVSWYQQTPGQGLQFLFEYFSETQRNKGNFPGRFSGRQFSNSRSEMNVSTLELGDSALYLCASSPEQGAPGFSTEAFFGQGTRLTVV.

V gene TRBV27 combines with J gene TRBJ2-4, with D possibly being TRBD1 (5 bases). V was trimmed by 5 bases and J by 0 bases, leaving 11 bases between them. The CDR3 totals 15 residues. The V gene's germline CDR1 is MNHEY and CDR2 SMNVEV (reference sequence). This CDR3 is CASSKIRGAKNIQYF. CDR3 DNA: TGTGCCAGCAGTAAAATTAGGGGAGCCAAAAACATTCAGTACTTC.

The V gene is TRBV24-1, the J gene TRBJ2-7, with a possible D match to TRBD1 (6 bases). Germline assignment: CDR1 KGHDR and CDR2 SFDVKD. There are 15 residues in the CDR3. V was trimmed by 1 base and J by 5 bases, leaving 14 bases between them. This CDR3 is CATSDFGRGSNEQYF. The DNA of the CDR3 is TGTGCCACCAGTGATTTTGGCAGGGGTTCTAACGAGCAGTACTTC.

This chain connects TRBV5-6 to TRBJ2-7, with D perhaps TRBD1 (6 bases). Germline V lookup: CDR1 SGHDT, CDR2 YYEEEE. V was cut by 3 bases and J by 2 bases, with 21 bases left in between. This CDR3 spans 17 amino acids. The CDR3 protein is CASSSPRTAHLPYEQYF. Here the CDR3 DNA reads TGTGCCAGCAGCTCCCCCCGGACAGCGCACCTTCCCTACGAGCAGTACTTC. Variable domain in full (rest from reference TRBV5-6 and TRBJ2-7): DAGVTQSPTHLIKTRGQQVTLRCSPKSGHDTVSWYQQALGQGPQFIFQYYEEEERQRGNFPDRFSGHQFPNYSSELNVNALLLGDSALYLCASSSPRTAHLPYEQYFGPGTRLTVT.

The chain is built from TRBV6-1 and TRBJ1-2; no firm D call. The CDR3 covers 14 residues. Germline V gene data show CDR1 as MNHNS and CDR2 as SASEGT. V shed 3 bases and J shed 4 bases, with 12 bases lying between them. The CDR3 region has the DNA TGTGCCAGCAGTGAGCTTTTGGGCTCCTATGGCTACACCTTC. This codes for CASSELLGSYGYTF.